This TCR beta chain was sequenced in a study of blood T cell repertoires in COVID-19. Study context: There were acute and convalescent COVID-19 samples, and they came from the United States, Italy and Spain. T cells, B-cell-depleted T cells, or PBMCs supplied cDNA or gDNA.

Per the study methods: Amplification from reference gene primers served as the basis for estimated nucleated cell counts. Repertoires were generated with immunoSEQ multiplex PCR, while TCRdb's copy carries only in-frame clones and drops some. Clonal size and the V and J genes are those of that table, whereas D and trimming came from the DNA. The table shows around 100,000 clones, with roughly 84% occurring only once. The source material was peripheral blood. The clonotype was recovered from a woman of 80 years or more with acute or convalescent COVID-19.

The CDR3 DNA reads TGTGCCAGCAGCAGGAGCTGGAGGGAGGGGGGTGAGCAGTTCTTC. Protein: CASSRSWREGGEQFF. This chain links TRBV11-2 with TRBJ2-1, with TRBD2 as a possible D gene (7 bases). Germline loops: CDR1 SGHAT, CDR2 FQNNGV. V lost 5 bases and J lost 9, with 20 bases in between. This CDR3 region has 15 residues.